This T cell receptor beta chain was documented in a study of OX40 agonist ivuxolimab in advanced cancers. Overall study: The patients' treatment was ivuxolimab, an agonistic anti-OX40 (CD134) antibody.

Study conclusions and caveats: Dosing at 0.1 to 3.0 mg/kg was accompanied by clonal expansion of CD4+ and CD8+ blood T cells by week 6.

Per germline, CDR1 MNHNS and CDR2 SASEGT. V shed 2 bases and J shed 12 bases, with 8 bases lying between them. The CDR3 spans 11 residues. Prior autoimmune disease or systemic immunosuppression barred patients. A note on this clone: What it binds is not known.

The protocol was immunoSEQ multiplex PCR, while the TCRdb copy is restricted to in-frame clones and leaves out a portion. The table records roughly 45,000 clones, about 90% of them present only once. Sequences were derived from CD4+ or CD8+ T cells sorted from blood, sampled in a trial of the OX40 agonist ivuxolimab. The chain carries TRBV6-1 and TRBJ2-1; TRBD1 might be the D (6 bases). The receptor was isolated from an adult with an advanced solid tumor such as melanoma, head and neck, liver or kidney cancer. The CDR3 region has the DNA TGTGCCAGCAGTGAACGAGGGGGGCAGTTCTTC. This sequence encodes CASSERGGQFF.